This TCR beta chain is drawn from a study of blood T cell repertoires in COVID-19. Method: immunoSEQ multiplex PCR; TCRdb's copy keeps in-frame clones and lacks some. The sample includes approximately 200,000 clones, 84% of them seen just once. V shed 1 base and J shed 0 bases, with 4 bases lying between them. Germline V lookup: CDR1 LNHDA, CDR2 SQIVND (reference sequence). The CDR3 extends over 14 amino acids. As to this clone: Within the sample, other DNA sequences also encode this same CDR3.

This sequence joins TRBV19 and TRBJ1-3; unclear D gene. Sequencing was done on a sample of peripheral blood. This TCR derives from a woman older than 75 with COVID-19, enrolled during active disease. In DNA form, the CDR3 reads TGTGCCAGTAGTATAGGCAGCTCTGGAAACACCATATATTTT. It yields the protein CASSIGSSGNTIYF.